The entry that follows covers one T cell receptor beta chain sequence. The data are from a study of blood T cell repertoires in COVID-19. Only in-frame clones appear in the TCRdb table, and some are missing; sequencing was by immunoSEQ multiplex PCR. The table shows 40,000 to 45,000 clones, with about nine tenths occurring only once. The CDR3 loop spans 13 amino acids. V lost 1 base to trimming and J lost 4 bases; unmatched junction nucleotides: 0. The germline CDR1 and CDR2 sequences are MNHEY and SMNVEV (reference sequence). Sequenced input: peripheral blood. The rearrangement joins TRBV27 to TRBJ2-5; 7 nucleotides match TRBD2. This clonotype originated in a man aged 50-59 years with active COVID-19. The DNA of the CDR3 is TGTGCCAGCAGTTTATGGGGGGGAGAGACCCAGTACTTC. Translated: CASSLWGGETQYF.